This passage covers 28 T cell receptor beta chains from one sample sequenced in a study of cytomegalovirus exposure and HLA in healthy donors (dated by TCRdb to the late 2010s). Receptor libraries were prepared by the immunoSEQ multiplex PCR assay. Sourced from immuneACCESS, this table was stored by TCRdb with only in-frame sequences that have V and J called. A share of the clones is absent; for the studies checked, an unresolved V gene accounts for under half, and the remainder has no known explanation. The table for this sample lists about 160,000 clones; roughly 96% of them were counted only once. The ten largest clones represent 0.8% to 1% of the sample. Sequencing was done on a sample of PBMCs. These TCRs come from a woman under 30 in good health and CMV-seronegative.

The V gene is TRBV5-5, the J gene TRBJ1-6; the D is unclear. V shed 0 bases and J shed 10 bases, with 8 bases lying between them. This CDR3 has 13 residues. Per germline, CDR1 SGHKS and CDR2 YYEKEE (reference sequence). CDR3 DNA sequence: TGTGCCAGCAGCTTGGCCCGTGAGTCACCCCTCCACTTT. Translating it yields CASSLARESPLHF.

This chain joins TRBV19 and TRBJ1-2; no firm D call. CDR3 length equals 15 residues. Trimming removed 1 base at V and 2 bases at J, with 11 bases between. CDR1 and CDR2 (germline): LNHDA, SQIVND (reference sequence). This CDR3 reads CASSIGYGPNYGYTF. The CDR3 DNA follows: TGTGCCAGTAGTATAGGCTACGGTCCCAACTATGGCTACACCTTC.

The chain uses TRBV2 and TRBJ2-1; D gene ambiguous. Germline V gives CDR1 SNHLY, CDR2 FYNNEI. Trimming pared 4 bases from V and 4 bases from J, leaving 8 bases between. CDR3 length: 13 residues. The CDR3 loop is CASSVNLYNEQFF. Written as DNA, the CDR3 is TGTGCCAGCAGTGTAAACCTATACAATGAGCAGTTCTTC.

CDR3 DNA sequence: TGTGCCAGTAGTATTGGACAGGGAGGAGGCTACACCTTC. Translating it yields CASSIGQGGGYTF. The chain joins TRBV19 to TRBJ1-2; 8 bases match TRBD1. V shed 3 bases and J 8 bases; nucleotides not matched to a gene: 5. Germline CDR1 is LNHDA and CDR2 is SQIVND (reference sequence). The CDR3 totals 13 residues.

In nucleotides, the CDR3 is TGTGCCAGCAGCCGCGGACAGGGTGCAAACATTCAGTACTTC. It translates to CASSRGQGANIQYF. J is TRBJ2-4 and V is TRBV7-2, with 8 bases that match TRBD1. V lost 5 bases, J lost 6 bases, and 6 bases stayed unmatched. This CDR3 spans 14 amino acids. Germline values: CDR1 SGHTA, CDR2 FQGNSA.

The chain links TRBV5-6 to TRBJ2-7, with a weak D call TRBD1 (6 bases). V was clipped by 0 bases and J by 2 bases, with 6 bases between them. The CDR3 loop spans 13 amino acids. Germline CDR1 reads SGHDT; CDR2 reads YYEEEE. The CDR3 loop reads CASSLGDTYEQYF. CDR3 nucleotides: TGTGCCAGCAGCTTGGGGGACACCTACGAGCAGTACTTC.

This clone was observed a single time. The rearrangement joins TRBV11-3 to TRBJ2-1, with D possibly being TRBD2 (6 bases). The CDR3 loop spans 12 amino acids. In germline, CDR1 is SGHNT, CDR2 YENEEA. Trimming removed 3 bases at V and 7 bases at J, with 7 bases between. The CDR3 DNA follows: TGTGCCAGCAGCTTTAGCGGAAATGAGCAGTTCTTC. Amino acid sequence: CASSFSGNEQFF.

The chain uses TRBV2 and TRBJ2-3; TRBD1 aligns across 10 bases. Germline V gene sequence: CDR1 SNHLY, CDR2 FYNNEI. The CDR3 runs 14 residues. V lost 8 bases to trimming and J lost 6 bases; unmatched junction nucleotides: 8. The CDR3 spells CASYRDRGRDTQYF. The CDR3 region has the DNA TGTGCCAGCTACCGGGACAGGGGCAGGGATACGCAGTATTTT.

V usage is TRBV11-2 and J usage is TRBJ2-7, with a weak D call TRBD2 (6 bases). This CDR3 is built from 14 residues. Germline values: CDR1 SGHAT, CDR2 FQNNGV. Between the trimmed V and J ends, which lost 3 bases and 5 bases, there was a span of 14 bases. CDR3 sequence reads: CASSLGLGGHEQYF. CDR3 nucleotides: TGTGCCAGCAGCTTGGGCCTGGGAGGCCACGAGCAGTACTTC.

Only one count was recorded for this clone. The chain employs TRBV7-9 and TRBJ2-1, with D hard to call. Trimming stripped 5 bases from V and 4 bases from J, with 6 bases between. There are 12 residues in the CDR3. Germline V CDR1 and CDR2: SEHNR, FQNEAQ (reference sequence). The CDR3 sequence: CASSNLYNEQFF. The DNA of the CDR3 is TGTGCCAGCAGCAATCTTTACAATGAGCAGTTCTTC. Supplemented by reference TRBV7-9 and TRBJ2-1, the full variable domain reads DTGVSQNPRHKITKRGQNVTFRCDPISEHNRLYWYRQTLGQGPEFLTYFQNEAQLEKSRLLSDRFSAERPKGSFSTLEIQRTEQGDSAMYLCASSNLYNEQFFGPGTRLTVL.

The gene calls are TRBV27 and TRBJ2-7, with 7 bases aligning to TRBD2. This CDR3 spans 13 amino acids. CDR1 and CDR2 (germline): MNHEY, SMNVEV (reference sequence). Trimming cost V 1 base and J 6 bases; bases outside gene matches: 3. CDR3 DNA: TGTGCCAGCAGTTTATTCTCGGGAGGCGAGCAGTACTTC. Translated, it gives CASSLFSGGEQYF.

This chain joins TRBV19 and TRBJ1-2, with TRBD1 matching 8 bases. V dropped 8 bases and J dropped 4; count of bases not matched to a gene: 3. The CDR3 runs to 12 residues. The germline V gene has CDR1 LNHDA and CDR2 SQIVND (reference sequence). In DNA, the CDR3 is TGTGCCAGTTCTACAGGGGGCTATGGCTACACCTTC. Translating gives CASSTGGYGYTF.

The CDR3 nucleotides are TGTGCCAGCAGTTACACAGGGGCGGCTGAAGCTTTCTTT. This gives the protein CASSYTGAAEAFF. The chain joins TRBV6-5 to TRBJ1-1; 7 bases are a match to TRBD1. This CDR3 is 13 amino acids long. Trimming took 2 bases from V and 6 from J; bases not matched to a gene: 3. Germline-derived CDR1 and CDR2 are MNHEY and SVGAGI.

The chain is built from TRBV2 and TRBJ1-2; the D gene is possibly TRBD1 (6 bases). CDR1 SNHLY and CDR2 FYNNEI come from the germline V gene. There are 13 residues in the CDR3. V was pared by 5 bases and J by 5 bases, with 12 bases between. The CDR3 region has the DNA TGTGCCAGCAGTCGACAGGTTGATTATGGCTACACCTTC. Translation: CASSRQVDYGYTF.

The rearrangement uses TRBV5-6 and TRBJ1-1, with 7 bases matching TRBD1. The CDR3 contains 16 residues. CDR1 is SGHDT, CDR2 YYEEEE, per germline. V shed 4 bases, J shed 0 bases, and the junction held 9 bases outside the gene matches. The DNA for the CDR3 is TGTGCCAGCAGCGCAGACAGGGCGTCCATGAACACTGAAGCTTTCTTT. Translated: CASSADRASMNTEAFF. Using reference TRBV5-6 and TRBJ1-1 for the parts outside the CDR3, the full variable domain is DAGVTQSPTHLIKTRGQQVTLRCSPKSGHDTVSWYQQALGQGPQFIFQYYEEEERQRGNFPDRFSGHQFPNYSSELNVNALLLGDSALYLCASSADRASMNTEAFFGQGTRLTVV.

The chain carries TRBV9 and TRBJ2-5; 9 bases agree with TRBD2. From germline, CDR1 is SGDLS and CDR2 YYNGEE. The V segment lost 1 base and the J segment 1 base; nucleotides outside the gene matches: 5. The CDR3 is 16 residues long. The DNA for the CDR3 is TGTGCCAGCAGCGTATATTCAGCGGGGGGCCAAGAGACCCAGTACTTC. Its protein is CASSVYSAGGQETQYF.

The rearrangement links TRBV11-2 to TRBJ1-2; no clear D. CDR3 size: 17 residues. Germline CDR1 is SGHAT and CDR2 is FQNNGV. Trimming pared 5 bases from V and 0 bases from J, leaving 19 bases between. The CDR3 protein is CASSLIPQRGPNYGYTF. DNA of the CDR3: TGTGCCAGCAGCCTCATCCCCCAACGGGGTCCTAACTATGGCTACACCTTC.

CDR3 coding DNA: TGTGCCAGCAGTGAATTTTTAGGGGGCCCCTACAATGAGCAGTTCTTC. Encoded protein: CASSEFLGGPYNEQFF. The chain joins TRBV6-1 to TRBJ2-1, with 7 positions matching TRBD1. Trimming cost V 2 bases and J 2 bases; bases outside gene matches: 6. CDR3 length: 16 residues. The germline CDR1 and CDR2 sequences are MNHNS and SASEGT.

This chain links TRBV2 with TRBJ2-5, with TRBD2 identical over 9 bases. The length of the CDR3 is 15 residues. Trimming took 3 bases from V and 1 from J; bases not matched to a gene: 3. CDR1 SNHLY and CDR2 FYNNEI come from the germline V gene. The CDR3: CASSELAGFQETQYF. DNA for the CDR3: TGTGCCAGCAGTGAGCTAGCGGGGTTCCAAGAGACCCAGTACTTC.

This chain joins TRBV6-1 and TRBJ1-1, with a possible D match to TRBD1 (6 bases). Trimming removed 8 bases from V and 2 bases from J, with 18 bases in between. CDR3 length equals 15 residues. The V gene's germline CDR1 is MNHNS and CDR2 SASEGT. This chain's CDR3 is CASLGGARKNTEAFF. In DNA, the CDR3 is TGTGCCAGCTTGGGGGGGGCCAGGAAAAACACTGAAGCTTTCTTT.

The chain recombines TRBV6-5 with TRBJ2-7; 7 bases map to TRBD1. Germline loops: CDR1 MNHEY, CDR2 SVGAGI. J gave up 4 bases and V 5 bases, and 5 bases lay outside the gene matches. The CDR3 loop spans 13 amino acids. CDR3 in amino acids: CASSHYRGYEQYF. The CDR3 DNA reads as TGTGCCAGCAGTCATTACAGGGGATACGAGCAGTACTTC.

The J gene is TRBJ2-2, the V gene TRBV7-6; D perhaps matches TRBD2 (7 bases). Germline V gene lookup returns CDR1 SGHVS and CDR2 FNYEAQ. Trimming shortened V by 7 bases and J by 8 bases, and 17 bases separated the two germline ends. The CDR3 covers 14 residues. As DNA, the CDR3 is TGTGCCAGCATCATGACCGGGGGGCTAGGGGAGCTGTTTTTT. It encodes CASIMTGGLGELFF.

The J gene is TRBJ2-7, the V gene TRBV7-9, with a possible D match to TRBD1 (6 bases). The CDR3 has 16 residues. From germline, CDR1 is SEHNR and CDR2 FQNEAQ (reference sequence). The V end lost 1 base, the J end lost 7 bases, and 20 bases lay between the germline ends. CDR3 sequence reads: CASSLDHRVDPWEQYF. CDR3 DNA: TGTGCCAGCAGCTTAGATCACAGGGTGGATCCTTGGGAGCAGTACTTC.

For the CDR3, the DNA is TGTGCCAGCAGCTTAGCCGGGACAGAACTATTTGAAGCTTTCTTT. Protein: CASSLAGTELFEAFF. The chain links TRBV7-2 to TRBJ1-1, with TRBD1 identical over 7 bases. CDR3 length equals 15 residues. The trim removed 0 bases at V and 7 bases at J, leaving 8 bases unmatched. Germline CDR1 and CDR2: SGHTA and FQGNSA.

This chain links TRBV7-2 with TRBJ2-7, with TRBD1 matching over 7 bases. From germline, CDR1 is SGHTA and CDR2 FQGNSA. Germline trimming cut 3 bases from V and 1 base from J; bases unmatched to any gene: 6. The CDR3 is made up of 15 amino acids. The CDR3 DNA follows: TGTGCCAGCAGCTTTAACCGGGACAGATCCTACGAGCAGTACTTC. This encodes CASSFNRDRSYEQYF. The variable domain in full, with the rest retrieved from reference TRBV7-2 and TRBJ2-7, is GAGVSQSPSNKVTEKGKDVELRCDPISGHTALYWYRQSLGQGLEFLIYFQGNSAPDKSGLPSDRFSAERTGGSVSTLTIQRTQQEDSAVYLCASSFNRDRSYEQYFGPGTRLTVT.

The chain recombines TRBV14 with TRBJ2-7; D is ambiguous. V dropped 1 base and J dropped 2 bases, with 15 bases sitting between them. The CDR3 has 16 amino acids. CDR1 is SGHDN and CDR2 is FVKESK in the germline V gene. CDR3 nucleotides: TGTGCCAGCAGCCAAGTGTTCAAGTACACACCCTACGAGCAGTACTTC. It yields the protein CASSQVFKYTPYEQYF.

V and J are TRBV7-8 and TRBJ2-7; 9 bases align to TRBD1. This CDR3 spans 17 amino acids. The V and J ends lost 0 bases and 3 bases, in that order; junction bases with no gene match: 9. CDR1 and CDR2 from the germline V gene are SGHVS and FQNEAQ. The CDR3 bases are TGTGCCAGCAGCTTAGCGGGACAGGGATTGAAAAGCTACGAGCAGTACTTC. Translated: CASSLAGQGLKSYEQYF.

This clone was seen once. J is TRBJ2-2 and V is TRBV6-6; unclear D gene. CDR3 length: 14 amino acids. Germline CDR1 is MNHNY and CDR2 is SVGAGI (reference sequence). V lost 6 bases, J lost 6 bases, and 14 bases lay in between. This CDR3 is CASSPGYKAGELFF. The CDR3 bases are TGTGCCAGCAGCCCCGGGTATAAGGCCGGGGAGCTGTTTTTT.